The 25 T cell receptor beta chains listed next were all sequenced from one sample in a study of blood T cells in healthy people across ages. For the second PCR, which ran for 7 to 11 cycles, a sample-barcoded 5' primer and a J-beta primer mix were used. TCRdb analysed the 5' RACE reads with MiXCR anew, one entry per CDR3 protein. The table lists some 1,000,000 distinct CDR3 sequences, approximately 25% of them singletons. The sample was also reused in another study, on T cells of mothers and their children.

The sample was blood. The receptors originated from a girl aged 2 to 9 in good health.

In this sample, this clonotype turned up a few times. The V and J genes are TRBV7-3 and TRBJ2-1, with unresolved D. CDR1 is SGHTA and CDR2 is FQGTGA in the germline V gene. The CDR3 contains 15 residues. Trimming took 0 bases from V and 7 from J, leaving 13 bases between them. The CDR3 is CASSLTPGSSNEQFF. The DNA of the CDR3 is TGTGCCAGCAGCTTAACCCCTGGGTCTTCAAATGAGCAGTTCTTC.

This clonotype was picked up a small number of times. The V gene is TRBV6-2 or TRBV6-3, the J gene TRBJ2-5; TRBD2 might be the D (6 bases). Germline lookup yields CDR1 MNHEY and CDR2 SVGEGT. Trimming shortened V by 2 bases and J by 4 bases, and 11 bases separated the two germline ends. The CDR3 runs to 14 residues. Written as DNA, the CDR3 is TGTGCCAGCAGTTACCTGGGACTCTCAGAGACCCAGTACTTC. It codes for CASSYLGLSETQYF.

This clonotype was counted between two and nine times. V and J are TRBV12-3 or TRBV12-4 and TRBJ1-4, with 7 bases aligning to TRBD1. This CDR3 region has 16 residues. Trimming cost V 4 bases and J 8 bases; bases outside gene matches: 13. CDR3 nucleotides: TGTGCCAGCAGTTCGCTCTACAGGGGATTTGAAGAAAAACTGTTTTTT. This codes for CASSSLYRGFEEKLFF.

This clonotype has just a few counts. In nucleotides, the CDR3 is TGTGCCAGCACCCCCTCGGGGGGGTCTGGGGCCAACGTCCTGACTTTC. The encoded protein is CASTPSGGSGANVLTF. The rearrangement joins TRBV7-8 to TRBJ2-6; TRBD2 matches at 8 bases. Losses at the gene ends were 7 bases for V and 1 base for J; bases not matched to a gene: 6. This CDR3 is 16 amino acids long. The germline V gene encodes CDR1 SGHVS and CDR2 FQNEAQ.

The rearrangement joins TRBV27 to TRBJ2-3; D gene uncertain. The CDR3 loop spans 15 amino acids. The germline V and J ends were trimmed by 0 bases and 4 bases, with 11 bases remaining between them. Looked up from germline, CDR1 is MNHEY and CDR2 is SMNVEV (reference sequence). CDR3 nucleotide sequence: TGTGCCAGCAGTTTATCTGCATCGAGTGCAGATACGCAGTATTTT. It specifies CASSLSASSADTQYF.

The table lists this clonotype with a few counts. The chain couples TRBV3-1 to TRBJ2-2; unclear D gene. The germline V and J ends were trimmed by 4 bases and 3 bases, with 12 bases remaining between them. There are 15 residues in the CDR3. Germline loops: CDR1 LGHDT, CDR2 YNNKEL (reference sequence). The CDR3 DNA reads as TGTGCCAGCAGCCTATCTCATAAGCACACCGGGGAGCTGTTTTTT. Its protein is CASSLSHKHTGELFF.

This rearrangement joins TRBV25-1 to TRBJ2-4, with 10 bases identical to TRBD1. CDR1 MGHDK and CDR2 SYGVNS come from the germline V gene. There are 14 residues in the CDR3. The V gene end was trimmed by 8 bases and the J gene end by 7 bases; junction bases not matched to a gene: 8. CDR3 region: CASGSGTGDNIQYF. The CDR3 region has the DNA TGTGCCAGCGGATCCGGGACAGGGGATAACATTCAGTACTTC.

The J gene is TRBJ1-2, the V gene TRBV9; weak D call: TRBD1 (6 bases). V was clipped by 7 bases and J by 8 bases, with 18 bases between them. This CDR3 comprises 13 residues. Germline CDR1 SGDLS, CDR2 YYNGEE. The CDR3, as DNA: TGTGCCAGCGCTGCCGGGACACCCAGGGGCTACACCTTC. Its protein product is CASAAGTPRGYTF.

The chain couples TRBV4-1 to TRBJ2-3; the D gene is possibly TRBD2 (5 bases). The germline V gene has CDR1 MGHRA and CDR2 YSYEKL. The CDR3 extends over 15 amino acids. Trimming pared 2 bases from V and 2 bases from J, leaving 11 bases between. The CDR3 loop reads CASSQILGDTDTQYF. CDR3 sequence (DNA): TGCGCCAGCAGCCAAATTCTGGGAGACACAGATACGCAGTATTTT.

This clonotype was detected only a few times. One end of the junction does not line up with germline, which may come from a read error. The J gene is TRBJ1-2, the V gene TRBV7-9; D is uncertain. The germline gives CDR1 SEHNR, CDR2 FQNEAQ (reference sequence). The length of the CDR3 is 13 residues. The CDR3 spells CANSSLHNYGYTF. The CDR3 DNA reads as TGTGCCAACAGCAGCTTACATAACTATGGCTACACCTTC. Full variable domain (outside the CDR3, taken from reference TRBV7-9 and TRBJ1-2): DTGVSQNPRHKITKRGQNVTFRCDPISEHNRLYWYRQTLGQGPEFLTYFQNEAQLEKSRLLSDRFSAERPKGSFSTLEIQRTEQGDSAMYLCANSSLHNYGYTFGSGTRLTVV.

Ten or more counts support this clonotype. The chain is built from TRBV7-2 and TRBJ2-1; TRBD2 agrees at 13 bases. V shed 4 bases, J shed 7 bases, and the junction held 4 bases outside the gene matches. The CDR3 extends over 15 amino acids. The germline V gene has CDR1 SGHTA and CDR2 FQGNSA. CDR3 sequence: CASSSTSGRWNEQFF. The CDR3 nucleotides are TGTGCCAGCAGCTCGACTAGCGGGAGGTGGAATGAGCAGTTCTTC.

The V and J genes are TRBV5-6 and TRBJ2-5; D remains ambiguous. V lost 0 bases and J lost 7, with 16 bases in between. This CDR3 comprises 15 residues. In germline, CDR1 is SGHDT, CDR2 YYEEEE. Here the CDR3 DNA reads TGTGCCAGCAGCTTGGGCCCCCAAGGGTTGGGGACCCAGTACTTC. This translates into CASSLGPQGLGTQYF.

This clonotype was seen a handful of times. The CDR3 protein is CSVKASGMETQYF. As DNA, the CDR3 is TGCAGCGTTAAAGCTAGCGGGATGGAGACCCAGTACTTC. The chain carries TRBV29-1 and TRBJ2-5, with 9 positions matching TRBD2. The CDR3 consists of 13 residues. Germline CDR1 is SQVTM and CDR2 is ANQGSEA. With V trimmed by 5 bases and J by 5 bases, 6 bases remained unmatched.

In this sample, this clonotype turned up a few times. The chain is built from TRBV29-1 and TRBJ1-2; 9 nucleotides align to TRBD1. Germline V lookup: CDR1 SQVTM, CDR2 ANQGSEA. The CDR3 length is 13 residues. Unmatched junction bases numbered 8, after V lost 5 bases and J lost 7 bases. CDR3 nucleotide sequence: TGCAGCGTTACACAGGACAGGGGAGTTGGCTACACCTTC. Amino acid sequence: CSVTQDRGVGYTF.

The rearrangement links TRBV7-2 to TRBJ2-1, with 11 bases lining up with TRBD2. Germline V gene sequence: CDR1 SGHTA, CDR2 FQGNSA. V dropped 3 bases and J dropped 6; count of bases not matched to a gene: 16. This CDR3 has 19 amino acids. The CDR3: CASSLLSASGRFTPNEQFF. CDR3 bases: TGTGCCAGCAGCTTGTTGAGCGCTAGCGGGAGGTTTACCCCCAATGAGCAGTTCTTC.

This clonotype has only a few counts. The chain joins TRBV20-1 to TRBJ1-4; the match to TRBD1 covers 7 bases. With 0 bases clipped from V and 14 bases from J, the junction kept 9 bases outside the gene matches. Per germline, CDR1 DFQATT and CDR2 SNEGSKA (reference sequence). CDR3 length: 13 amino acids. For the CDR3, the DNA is TGCAGTGCTAGAGATCCTAGGACAGGACGTCTGTTTTTT. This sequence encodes CSARDPRTGRLFF.

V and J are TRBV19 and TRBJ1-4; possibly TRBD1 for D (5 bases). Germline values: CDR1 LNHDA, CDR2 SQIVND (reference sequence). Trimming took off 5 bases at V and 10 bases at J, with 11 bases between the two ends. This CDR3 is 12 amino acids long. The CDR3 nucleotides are TGTGCCAGTAGTCCAGGGAGTGGAAAACTGTTTTTT. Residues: CASSPGSGKLFF. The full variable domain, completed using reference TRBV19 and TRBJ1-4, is DGGITQSPKYLFRKEGQNVTLSCEQNLNHDAMYWYRQDPGQGLRLIYYSQIVNDFQKGDIAEGYSVSREKKESFPLTVTSAQKNPTAFYLCASSPGSGKLFFGSGTQLSVL.

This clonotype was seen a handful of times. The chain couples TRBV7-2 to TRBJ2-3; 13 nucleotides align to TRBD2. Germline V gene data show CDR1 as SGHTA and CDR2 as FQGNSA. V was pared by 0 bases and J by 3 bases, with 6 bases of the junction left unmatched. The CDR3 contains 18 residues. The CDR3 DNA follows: TGTGCCAGCAGCTTAGCGCATACTAGCGGGGGGGGAACAGATACGCAGTATTTT. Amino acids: CASSLAHTSGGGTDTQYF.

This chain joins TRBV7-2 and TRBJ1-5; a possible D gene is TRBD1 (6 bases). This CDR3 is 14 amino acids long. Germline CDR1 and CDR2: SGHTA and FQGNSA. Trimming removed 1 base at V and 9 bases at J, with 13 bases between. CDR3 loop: CASSLVEGGPPQHF. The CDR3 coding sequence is TGTGCCAGCAGCTTAGTTGAGGGGGGACCGCCCCAGCATTTT.

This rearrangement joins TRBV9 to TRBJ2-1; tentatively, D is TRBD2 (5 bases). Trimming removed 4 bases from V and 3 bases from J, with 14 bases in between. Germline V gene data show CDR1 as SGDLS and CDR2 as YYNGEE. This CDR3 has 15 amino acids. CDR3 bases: TGTGCCAGCAGCCCGTCTCCGGACTTCTACAATGAGCAGTTCTTC. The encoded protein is CASSPSPDFYNEQFF.

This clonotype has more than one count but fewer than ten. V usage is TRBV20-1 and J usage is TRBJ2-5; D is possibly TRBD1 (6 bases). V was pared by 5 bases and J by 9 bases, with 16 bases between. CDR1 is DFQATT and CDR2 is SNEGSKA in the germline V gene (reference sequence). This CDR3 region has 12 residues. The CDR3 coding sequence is TGCAGTGCTCCTAACAGGGCCGGCCCCCAGTACTTC. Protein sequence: CSAPNRAGPQYF.

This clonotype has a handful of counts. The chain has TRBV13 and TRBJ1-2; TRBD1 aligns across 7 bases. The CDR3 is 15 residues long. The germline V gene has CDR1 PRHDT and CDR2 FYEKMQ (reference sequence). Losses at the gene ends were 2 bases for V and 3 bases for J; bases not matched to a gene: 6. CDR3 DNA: TGTGCCAGCAGCTTAATTTCCGGGACAGACTATGGCTACACCTTC. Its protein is CASSLISGTDYGYTF.

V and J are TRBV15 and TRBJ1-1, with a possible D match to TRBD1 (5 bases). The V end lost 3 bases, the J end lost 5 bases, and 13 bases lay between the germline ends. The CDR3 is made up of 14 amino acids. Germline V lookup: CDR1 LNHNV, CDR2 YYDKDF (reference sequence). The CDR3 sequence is CATSSLGEGTEAFF. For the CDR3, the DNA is TGTGCCACCAGCAGCCTCGGCGAGGGGACTGAAGCTTTCTTT. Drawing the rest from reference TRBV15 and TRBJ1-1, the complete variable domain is DAMVIQNPRYQVTQFGKPVTLSCSQTLNHNVMYWYQQKSSQAPKLLFHYYDKDFNNEADTPDNFQSRRPNTSFCFLDIRSPGLGDTAMYLCATSSLGEGTEAFFGQGTRLTVV.

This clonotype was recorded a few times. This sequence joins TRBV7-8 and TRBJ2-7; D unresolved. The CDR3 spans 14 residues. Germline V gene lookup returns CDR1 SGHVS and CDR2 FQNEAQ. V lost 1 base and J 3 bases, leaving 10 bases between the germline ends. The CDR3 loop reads CASSLVPGHYEQYF. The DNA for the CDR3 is TGTGCCAGCAGCTTAGTACCGGGCCACTACGAGCAGTACTTC.

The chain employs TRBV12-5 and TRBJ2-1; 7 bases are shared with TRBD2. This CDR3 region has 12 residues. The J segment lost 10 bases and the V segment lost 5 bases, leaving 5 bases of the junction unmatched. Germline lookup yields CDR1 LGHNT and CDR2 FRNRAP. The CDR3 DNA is TGTGCTAGTGGTCCGTCACTAGCGGAGCAGTTCTTC. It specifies CASGPSLAEQFF. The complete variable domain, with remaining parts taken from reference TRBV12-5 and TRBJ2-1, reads DARVTQTPRHKVTEMGQEVTMRCQPILGHNTVFWYRQTMMQGLELLAYFRNRAPLDDSGMPKDRFSAEMPDATLATLKIQPSEPRDSAVYFCASGPSLAEQFFGPGTRLTVL.